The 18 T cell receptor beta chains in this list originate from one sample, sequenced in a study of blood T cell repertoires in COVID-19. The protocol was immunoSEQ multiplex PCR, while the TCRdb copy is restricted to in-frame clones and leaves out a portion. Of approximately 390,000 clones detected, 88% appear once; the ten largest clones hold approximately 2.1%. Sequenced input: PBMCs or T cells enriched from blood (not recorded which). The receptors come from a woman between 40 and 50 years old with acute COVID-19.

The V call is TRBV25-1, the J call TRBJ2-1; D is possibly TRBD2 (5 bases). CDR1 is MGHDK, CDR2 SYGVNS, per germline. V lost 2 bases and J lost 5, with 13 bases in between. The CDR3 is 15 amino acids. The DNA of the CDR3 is TGTGCCAGCAGTGAACAGAAAACTAGTGACAATGAGCAGTTCTTC. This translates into CASSEQKTSDNEQFF. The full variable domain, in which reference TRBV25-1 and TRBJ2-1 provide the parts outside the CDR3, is EADIYQTPRYLVIGTGKKITLECSQTMGHDKMYWYQQDPGMELHLIHYSYGVNSTEKGDLSSESTVSRIRTEHFPLTLESARPSHTSQYLCASSEQKTSDNEQFFGPGTRLTVL.

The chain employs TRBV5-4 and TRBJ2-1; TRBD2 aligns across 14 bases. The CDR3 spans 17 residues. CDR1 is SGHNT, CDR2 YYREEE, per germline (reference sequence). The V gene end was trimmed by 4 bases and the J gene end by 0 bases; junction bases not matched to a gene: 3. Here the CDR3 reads CASSLGLAGVSYNEQFF. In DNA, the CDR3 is TGTGCCAGCAGCCTGGGACTAGCGGGGGTCTCCTACAATGAGCAGTTCTTC.

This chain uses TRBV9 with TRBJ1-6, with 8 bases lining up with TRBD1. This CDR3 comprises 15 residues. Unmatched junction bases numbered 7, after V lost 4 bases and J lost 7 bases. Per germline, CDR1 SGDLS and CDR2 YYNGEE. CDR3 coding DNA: TGTGCCAGCAGCCCATGGACAGGGTCGAATTCACCCCTCCACTTT. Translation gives CASSPWTGSNSPLHF.

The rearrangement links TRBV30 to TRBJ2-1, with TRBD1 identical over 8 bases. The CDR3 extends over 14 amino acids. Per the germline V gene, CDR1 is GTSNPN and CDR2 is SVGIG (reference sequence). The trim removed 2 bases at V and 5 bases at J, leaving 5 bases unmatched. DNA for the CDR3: TGTGCCTGGAGTTTCGGGACAGGTGACAATGAGCAGTTCTTC. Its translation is CAWSFGTGDNEQFF. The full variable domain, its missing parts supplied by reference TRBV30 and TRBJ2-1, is SQTIHQWPATLVQPVGSPLSLECTVEGTSNPNLYWYRQAAGRGLQLLFYSVGIGQISSEVPQNLSASRPQDRQFILSSKKLLLSDSGFYLCAWSFGTGDNEQFFGPGTRLTVL.

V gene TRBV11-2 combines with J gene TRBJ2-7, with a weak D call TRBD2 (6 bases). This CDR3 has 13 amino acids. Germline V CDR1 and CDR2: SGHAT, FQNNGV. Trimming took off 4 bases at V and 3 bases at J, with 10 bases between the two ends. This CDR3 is CASSSAGGYEQYF. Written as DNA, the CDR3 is TGTGCCAGCAGCTCTGCCGGGGGCTACGAGCAGTACTTC.

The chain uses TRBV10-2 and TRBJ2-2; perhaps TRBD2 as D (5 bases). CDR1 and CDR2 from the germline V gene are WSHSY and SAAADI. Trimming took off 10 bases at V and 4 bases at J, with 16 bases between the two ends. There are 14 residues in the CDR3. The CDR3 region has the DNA TGCGCCACCAGCGGCTTTTCGGGCACCGGGGAGCTGTTTTTT. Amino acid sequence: CATSGFSGTGELFF.

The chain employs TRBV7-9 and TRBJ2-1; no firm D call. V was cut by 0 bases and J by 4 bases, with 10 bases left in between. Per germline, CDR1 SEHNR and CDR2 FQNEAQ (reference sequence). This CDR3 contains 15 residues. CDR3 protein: CASSLALSGYNEQFF. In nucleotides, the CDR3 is TGTGCCAGCAGCTTAGCGCTGTCAGGTTACAATGAGCAGTTCTTC.

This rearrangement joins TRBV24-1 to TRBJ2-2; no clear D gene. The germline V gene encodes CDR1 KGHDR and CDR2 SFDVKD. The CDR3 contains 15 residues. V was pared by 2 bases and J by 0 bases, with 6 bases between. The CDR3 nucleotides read TGTGCCACCAGTGATTACACCTCGAACACCGGGGAGCTGTTTTTT. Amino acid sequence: CATSDYTSNTGELFF.

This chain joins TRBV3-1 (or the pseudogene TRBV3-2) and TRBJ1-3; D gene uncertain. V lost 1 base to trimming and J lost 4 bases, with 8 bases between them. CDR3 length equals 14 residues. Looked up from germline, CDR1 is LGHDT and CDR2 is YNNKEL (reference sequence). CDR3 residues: CASSQGFEGNTIYF. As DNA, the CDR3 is TGTGCCAGCAGCCAAGGCTTTGAGGGAAACACCATATATTTT.

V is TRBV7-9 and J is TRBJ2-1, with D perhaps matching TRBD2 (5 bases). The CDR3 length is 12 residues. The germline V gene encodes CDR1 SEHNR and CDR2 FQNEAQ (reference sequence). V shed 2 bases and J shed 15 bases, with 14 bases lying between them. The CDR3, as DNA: TGTGCCAGCAGCTTAAAGGCAGCCGCGGGGTTCTTC. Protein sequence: CASSLKAAAGFF.

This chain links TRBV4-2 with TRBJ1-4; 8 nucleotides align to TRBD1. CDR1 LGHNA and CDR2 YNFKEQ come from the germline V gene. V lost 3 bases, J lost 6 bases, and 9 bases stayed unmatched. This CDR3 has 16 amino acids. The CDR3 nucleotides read TGTGCCAGCAGCCAGGGGGCCAGGGGGCGTTATGAAAAACTGTTTTTT. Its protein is CASSQGARGRYEKLFF.

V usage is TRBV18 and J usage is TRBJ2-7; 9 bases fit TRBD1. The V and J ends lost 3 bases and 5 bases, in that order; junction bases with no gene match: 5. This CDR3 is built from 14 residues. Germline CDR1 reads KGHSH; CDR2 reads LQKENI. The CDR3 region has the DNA TGTGCCAGCTCACCGGGACAGGGTCCCCACGAGCAGTACTTC. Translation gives CASSPGQGPHEQYF.

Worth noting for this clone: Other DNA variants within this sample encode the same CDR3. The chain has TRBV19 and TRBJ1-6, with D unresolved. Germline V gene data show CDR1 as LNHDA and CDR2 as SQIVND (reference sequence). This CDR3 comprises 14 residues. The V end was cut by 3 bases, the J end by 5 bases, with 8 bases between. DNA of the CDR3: TGTGCCAGTAGTATTCGCGGGGATAATTCACCCCTCCACTTT. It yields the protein CASSIRGDNSPLHF. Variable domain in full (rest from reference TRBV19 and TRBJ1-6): DGGITQSPKYLFRKEGQNVTLSCEQNLNHDAMYWYRQDPGQGLRLIYYSQIVNDFQKGDIAEGYSVSREKKESFPLTVTSAQKNPTAFYLCASSIRGDNSPLHFGNGTRLTVT.

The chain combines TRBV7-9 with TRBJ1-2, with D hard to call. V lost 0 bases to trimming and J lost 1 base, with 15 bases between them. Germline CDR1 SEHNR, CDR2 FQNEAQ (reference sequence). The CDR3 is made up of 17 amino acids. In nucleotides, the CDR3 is TGTGCCAGCAGCTTAGCGATGGCGGGGTTCAATAACTATGGCTACACCTTC. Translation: CASSLAMAGFNNYGYTF.

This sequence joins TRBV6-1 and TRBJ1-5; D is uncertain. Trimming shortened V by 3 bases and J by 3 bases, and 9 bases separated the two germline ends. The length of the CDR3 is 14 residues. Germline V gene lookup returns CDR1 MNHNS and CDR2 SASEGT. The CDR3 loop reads CASSEIHYNQPQHF. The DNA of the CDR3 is TGTGCCAGCAGTGAGATCCACTACAATCAGCCCCAGCATTTT.

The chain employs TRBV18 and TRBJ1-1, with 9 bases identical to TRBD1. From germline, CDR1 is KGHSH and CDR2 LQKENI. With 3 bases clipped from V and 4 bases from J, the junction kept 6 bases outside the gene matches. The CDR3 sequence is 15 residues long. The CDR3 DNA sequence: TGTGCCAGCTCACCCGGACAGGGGATAGGCACTGAAGCTTTCTTT. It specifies CASSPGQGIGTEAFF.

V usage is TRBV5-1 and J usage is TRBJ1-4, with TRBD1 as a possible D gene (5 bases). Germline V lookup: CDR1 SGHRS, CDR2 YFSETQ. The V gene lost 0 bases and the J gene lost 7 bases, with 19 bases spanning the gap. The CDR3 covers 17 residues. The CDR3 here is CASSLGVVQGGAEKLFF. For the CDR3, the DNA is TGCGCCAGCAGCTTGGGAGTTGTGCAGGGTGGGGCTGAAAAACTGTTTTTT.

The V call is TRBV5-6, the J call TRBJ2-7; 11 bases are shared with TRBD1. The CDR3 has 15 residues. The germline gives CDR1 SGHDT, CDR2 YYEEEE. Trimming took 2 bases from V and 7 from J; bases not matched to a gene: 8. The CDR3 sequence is CASSFGQGATEEQYF. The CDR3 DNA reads TGTGCCAGCAGCTTTGGACAGGGGGCGACGGAGGAGCAGTACTTC.